This TCR beta chain was profiled in a study of T cell responses to AZD1222 COVID-19 vaccine. This clone appeared a few times. What it binds is not known. Sequencing used immunoSEQ multiplex PCR; TCRdb keeps in-frame clones, though not all of them. This table has 150,000 to 200,000 clones, around nine tenths appearing once. The CDR3 extends over 14 amino acids. Germline-derived CDR1 and CDR2 are SNHLY and FYNNEI. The V segment lost 5 bases and the J segment 5 bases; nucleotides outside the gene matches: 4. Study results and limitations: Receipt of two AZD1222 doses was followed by a rise in Spike-specific TCR breadth and depth.

The genes are TRBV2 and TRBJ1-5; 9 bases line up with TRBD1. This receptor was identified in an adult in good health. The sequenced sample was peripheral blood, obtained on day 0 of AZD1222 vaccination. This CDR3 is CASSHRTGDQPQHF. In DNA, the CDR3 is TGTGCCAGCAGTCATAGGACAGGGGATCAGCCCCAGCATTTT.